This T cell receptor beta chain derives from a study of cytomegalovirus exposure and HLA in healthy donors. Study-level results: Further analysis, carried out later, found HLA-associated TCR beta chains more clonally expanded than equally common other chains. Relative to the roughly 690-donor mean, N-insertions were reportedly fewer in an Asian-associated ancestry cluster in a later analysis.

This CDR3 contains 15 residues. V shed 2 bases and J 4 bases; nucleotides not matched to a gene: 4. Germline loops: CDR1 SNHLY, CDR2 FYNNEI. Details on this clone: Its specificity is unknown.

It was with 60 Vbeta and 13 Jbeta primers that the PCR ran. Data came from immunoSEQ multiplex PCR; TCRdb stores just in-frame clones and leaves some out. The table lists fewer than 150,000 clones, approximately 80% of them singletons. The J gene is TRBJ2-3, the V gene TRBV2; 9 bases are a match to TRBD1. The sequence was collected from a man aged 18 to 29 in good health and CMV-seronegative. Input material: PBMCs. CDR3 protein: CASSEWDRDADTQYF. CDR3 in DNA: TGTGCCAGCAGTGAATGGGACAGGGACGCAGATACGCAGTATTTT.